The T cell receptor beta chain under discussion was sequenced for a study of shared clonotypes between healthy human individuals. Germline V gene data show CDR1 as SGHAT and CDR2 as FQNNGV. This CDR3 spans 15 amino acids. J gave up 1 base and V 1 base, and 3 bases lay outside the gene matches. General observations from the study: Generation probabilities of non-shared clonotypes were lower (relative to those shared by all four donors).

The table lists this clone with a few counts. Antigen specificity is unknown. This sample also contains other DNA sequences that code for the same CDR3. The assay was carried out at the deep level. Source study methods: Filtering of immunoSEQ junctional sequences could not match full-length read filtering. Some clones are missing from TCRdb's copy, which holds only in-frame ones; the method was immunoSEQ multiplex PCR. The V and J calls and the clone size are those of that table, but D and trimming were determined from the DNA. The sample lists about 980,000 clones, approximately 80% occurring once. Sequencing was done on a sample of memory CD4+ T cells sorted from blood. Subset noted: CD45RA-negative fraction. The chain employs TRBV11-2 and TRBJ2-7, with TRBD2 identical over 8 bases. This TCR derives from a man between 18 and 35 years old in good health. The CDR3 sequence is CASSLASGGSYEQYF. For the CDR3, the DNA is TGTGCCAGCAGCTTAGCCAGCGGGGGATCCTACGAGCAGTACTTC.